This TCR beta chain was found in a study of spatial heterogeneity in lung cancer. Study at large: Each distinct TCR and UMI combination averaged more than ten appearances in raw reads. Regarding the study as a whole: Expanded tumor TCRs that were ubiquitous appeared in blood more at resection than follow-up.

This clonotype was observed at least ten times. The antigen remains unidentified. J gave up 4 bases and V 4 bases, and 1 base lay outside the gene matches. Germline assignment: CDR1 KGHDR and CDR2 SFDVKD. This CDR3 has 14 residues. Each molecule of TCR cDNA was tagged with one unique molecular identifier. MiXCR was run by TCRdb on the 5' RACE reads, yielding one entry per CDR3 protein. The sample has more than 35,000 distinct CDR3 sequences, approximately 5.2% seen once. Documented time point: sample taken at primary tumor resection. The input material, whole RNA from tumor, nontumor lung or frozen PBMC, was sequenced unsorted. A total of around 67 untreated early-stage non-small cell lung cancer patients served as donors.

Sequenced material: PBMCs, taken at surgery. This sequence joins TRBV24-1 and TRBJ2-3, with 10 bases aligning to TRBD1. This clonotype was obtained from a female donor with early-stage non-small cell lung cancer. The CDR3 protein is CATSETGGADTQYF. The CDR3 DNA follows: TGTGCCACCAGTGAGACAGGGGGCGCAGATACGCAGTATTTT.